Only a few counts were recorded for the clone carrying this T cell receptor beta chain. The sample belongs to a study of shared clonotypes between healthy human individuals. Sequenced by immunoSEQ multiplex PCR; TCRdb stores in-frame clones only, minus some. This sample has about 1.1 million clones, with 70% to 85% found just once. Looked up from germline, CDR1 is GTSNPN and CDR2 is SVGIG (reference sequence). Trimming shortened V by 2 bases and J by 2 bases, and 18 bases separated the two germline ends. The CDR3 runs 16 residues. The sample comprised memory CD4+ T cells from PBMCs. Subset in this sample: CD45RA-negative fraction. The sequence was obtained from a young man in good health. Some clones in this sample may be carry-over from other donors' samples. The rearrangement joins TRBV30 to TRBJ1-1, with a tentative D call TRBD1 (6 bases). Here the CDR3 DNA reads TGTGCCTGGAGTAAATATTACCGGGACATTAACACTGAAGCTTTCTTT. Its protein product is CAWSKYYRDINTEAFF.